What follows describes a single TCR beta chain. The antigen remains unidentified. Vbeta (60) and Jbeta (13) primers were used in the PCR. Repertoires were generated with immunoSEQ multiplex PCR, while TCRdb's copy carries only in-frame clones and drops some. The sample lists 100,000 or so clones, around three quarters occurring once. This entry belongs to a study of cytomegalovirus exposure and HLA in healthy donors. Study-wide results and limits: V- and J-gene trimming in TCR beta was tied to a missense DCLRE1C variant by an analysis performed later. Analyses of presence/absence relied on an assumption of roughly uniform sequencing depth across donors.

V lost 5 bases and J lost 2; bases outside the gene matches: 3. Germline V gene sequence: CDR1 SGHTA, CDR2 FQGNSA. The CDR3 totals 15 residues. The V and J genes are TRBV7-2 and TRBJ1-4, with 9 bases identical to TRBD1. The TCR was taken from a female donor in good health and CMV-seropositive. The material sequenced was PBMCs. The CDR3 protein is CASSPTGGTNEKLFF. In nucleotides, the CDR3 is TGTGCCAGCAGCCCAACAGGGGGCACTAATGAAAAACTGTTTTTT.